This TCR beta chain originates from a study of cytomegalovirus exposure and HLA in healthy donors. Profiling relied on immunoSEQ multiplex PCR, and the TCRdb table lists in-frame clones only, not all of them. The table records 250,000 to 300,000 clones, 80% to 90% of them present only once. Germline V gene lookup returns CDR1 GTSNPN and CDR2 SVGIG (reference sequence). The CDR3 is 13 residues long. Trimming took off 1 base at V and 3 bases at J, with 10 bases between the two ends. The sequence derives from a woman aged 18 to 35 in good health and CMV-seronegative. This chain links TRBV30 with TRBJ2-7; D call uncertain. Sequenced input: PBMCs. The CDR3 loop is CAWSDGQDYEQYF. CDR3 nucleotides: TGTGCCTGGAGTGATGGGCAGGACTACGAGCAGTACTTC.